Presented here are 31 T cell receptor beta chains from one specimen sequenced in a study of T cell responses to AZD1222 COVID-19 vaccine. Libraries were prepared by immunoSEQ multiplex PCR; TCRdb keeps only in-frame clonotypes and omits some of them. This sample has 120,000 to 150,000 clones; under 95% occur once, and the top ten carry roughly 2.8%. This sample comprised peripheral blood, obtained on day 0 of MenACWY control vaccination. The receptors come from an adult in good health.

The genes are TRBV7-9 and TRBJ2-1, with D uncertain. V was trimmed by 1 base and J by 3 bases, leaving 10 bases between them. This CDR3 spans 15 amino acids. Germline CDR1 SEHNR, CDR2 FQNEAQ (reference sequence). CDR3 bases: TGTGCCAGCAGCTTAGTCGTCAGCCTCTACAATGAGCAGTTCTTC. Residues: CASSLVVSLYNEQFF.

The CDR3 sequence: CASSWQVEGDYGYTF. CDR3 nucleotide sequence: TGTGCCAGCAGCTGGCAGGTCGAGGGCGACTATGGCTACACCTTC. V gene TRBV5-8 combines with J gene TRBJ1-2; the D is unclear. Germline CDR1 reads SGHTS; CDR2 reads YDEGEE. The V gene lost 3 bases and the J gene lost 3 bases, with 15 bases spanning the gap. The CDR3 totals 15 residues.

The chain has TRBV7-9 and TRBJ2-5, with 7 bases identical to TRBD1. Germline V CDR1 and CDR2: SEHNR, FQNEAQ (reference sequence). The V segment lost 6 bases and the J segment 4 bases; nucleotides outside the gene matches: 8. The CDR3 spans 14 residues. This chain's CDR3 is CASSLNPGGETQYF. The CDR3 DNA follows: TGTGCCAGCAGTCTCAATCCAGGGGGAGAGACCCAGTACTTC.

This chain joins TRBV16 and TRBJ1-5, with a tentative D call TRBD1 (5 bases). Trimming took 4 bases from V and 5 from J, leaving 18 bases between them. Looked up from germline, CDR1 is KGHSY and CDR2 is FQNENV. The CDR3 loop spans 16 amino acids. DNA for the CDR3: TGTGCCAGCAGCCGATTGACGACAGTCATATATCAGCCCCAGCATTTT. Translating it yields CASSRLTTVIYQPQHF.

V usage is TRBV7-6 and J usage is TRBJ2-5; possibly TRBD2 for D (6 bases). Germline values: CDR1 SGHVS, CDR2 FNYEAQ. The CDR3 is 15 residues long. V was trimmed by 4 bases and J by 4 bases, leaving 16 bases between them. CDR3 region: CASSSAGGVSETQYF. The CDR3 bases are TGTGCCAGCAGCTCCGCGGGCGGGGTATCAGAGACCCAGTACTTC.

The chain couples TRBV9 to TRBJ2-7, with D maybe TRBD1 (6 bases). The CDR3 consists of 16 residues. Germline V lookup: CDR1 SGDLS, CDR2 YYNGEE. The V and J ends lost 0 bases and 5 bases respectively, with 18 bases between them. CDR3 bases: TGTGCCAGCAGCGTAGGATGGGGGCCCGGTATGGACGAGCAGTACTTC. Its protein is CASSVGWGPGMDEQYF.

The gene calls are TRBV7-9 and TRBJ1-4, with D possibly matching TRBD1 (6 bases). The V end was cut by 6 bases, the J end by 4 bases, with 12 bases between. Germline assignment: CDR1 SEHNR and CDR2 FQNEAQ (reference sequence). The CDR3 spans 14 residues. The CDR3 protein is CASSLRGLNEKLFF. CDR3 DNA sequence: TGTGCCAGCAGTCTCAGGGGCCTTAATGAAAAACTGTTTTTT.

The V call is TRBV3-1 (or the pseudogene TRBV3-2), the J call TRBJ2-1; 8 nucleotides agree with TRBD2. Germline CDR1 and CDR2: LGHDT and YNNKEL (reference sequence). Unmatched junction bases numbered 4, after V lost 1 base and J lost 5 bases. This CDR3 comprises 15 residues. The CDR3 region is CASSQGTSFHNEQFF. CDR3 nucleotide sequence: TGTGCCAGCAGCCAAGGGACTAGCTTCCACAATGAGCAGTTCTTC.

The chain has TRBV7-8 and TRBJ1-2; D gene unclear. The CDR3 is 16 amino acids. Trimming removed 8 bases at V and 5 bases at J, with 24 bases between. Looked up from germline, CDR1 is SGHVS and CDR2 is FQNEAQ. In nucleotides, the CDR3 is TGTGCCAGCTATCACCATTATTCTCCTTCGGGGTATGGCTACACCTTC. It specifies CASYHHYSPSGYGYTF.

The CDR3: CASRAPDRDNQPQHF. The DNA of the CDR3 is TGTGCCAGCAGAGCCCCGGACAGAGACAATCAGCCCCAGCATTTT. V gene TRBV2 combines with J gene TRBJ1-5, with D maybe TRBD1 (6 bases). Germline assignment: CDR1 SNHLY and CDR2 FYNNEI. This CDR3 region has 15 residues. Trimming took 6 bases from V and 3 from J, leaving 15 bases between them.

The V and J genes are TRBV7-9 and TRBJ2-7; 7 bases agree with TRBD1. The CDR3 has 17 residues. V was pared by 1 base and J by 4 bases, with 13 bases of the junction left unmatched. The germline V gene encodes CDR1 SEHNR and CDR2 FQNEAQ (reference sequence). The DNA for the CDR3 is TGTGCCAGCAGCTTAGTTACCCGGAGGCAGGGGGAATACGAGCAGTACTTC. Its protein product is CASSLVTRRQGEYEQYF. The variable domain in full, completed from reference TRBV7-9 and TRBJ2-7, reads DTGVSQNPRHKITKRGQNVTFRCDPISEHNRLYWYRQTLGQGPEFLTYFQNEAQLEKSRLLSDRFSAERPKGSFSTLEIQRTEQGDSAMYLCASSLVTRRQGEYEQYFGPGTRLTVT.

DNA of the CDR3: TGTGCCAGTTCCGGGCTAGCGGGAGGGCCGTGGTTGGAGACCCAGTACTTC. It yields the protein CASSGLAGGPWLETQYF. The rearrangement uses TRBV3-1 (or the pseudogene TRBV3-2) and TRBJ2-5, with 12 bases matching TRBD2. Trimming took 9 bases from V and 5 from J; bases not matched to a gene: 16. Germline CDR1 is LGHDT and CDR2 is YNNKEL (reference sequence). CDR3 length: 17 residues.

The chain is built from TRBV30 and TRBJ2-7; D is possibly TRBD1 (6 bases). This CDR3 is 13 amino acids long. Deletions cut 0 bases from V and 6 bases from J, with 12 bases between. Germline V CDR1 and CDR2: GTSNPN, SVGIG (reference sequence). The CDR3 loop is CAWSVVGASEQYF. CDR3 DNA sequence: TGTGCCTGGAGTGTGGTGGGGGCATCCGAGCAGTACTTC.

V and J are TRBV10-2 and TRBJ2-7, with TRBD2 matching 7 bases. This CDR3 has 14 residues. The V gene's germline CDR1 is WSHSY and CDR2 SAAADI. Trimming took 4 bases from V and 2 from J; bases not matched to a gene: 5. The CDR3 coding sequence is TGCGCCAGCAGTGCCCAGCGGGAAACCTACGAGCAGTACTTC. The encoded protein is CASSAQRETYEQYF.

The rearrangement joins TRBV28 to TRBJ1-6; D unclear. This CDR3 comprises 12 residues. CDR1 and CDR2 (germline): MDHEN, SYDVKM. V was trimmed by 6 bases and J by 6 bases, leaving 6 bases between them. The CDR3 is CASRSVNSPLHF. Here the CDR3 DNA reads TGTGCCAGCAGAAGTGTTAATTCACCCCTCCACTTT.

V usage is TRBV28 and J usage is TRBJ1-5, with D maybe TRBD1 (5 bases). Trimming pared 4 bases from V and 0 bases from J, leaving 19 bases between. The germline gives CDR1 MDHEN, CDR2 SYDVKM. The CDR3 runs to 18 residues. The CDR3 region is CASSSTGRWGYSNQPQHF. The CDR3 DNA reads TGTGCCAGCAGTTCTACGGGGCGTTGGGGTTATAGCAATCAGCCCCAGCATTTT.

The chain joins TRBV11-2 to TRBJ2-1; 11 bases align to TRBD1. The CDR3 length is 14 residues. The germline V gene encodes CDR1 SGHAT and CDR2 FQNNGV. The V gene end was trimmed by 5 bases and the J gene end by 8 bases; junction bases not matched to a gene: 5. This chain's CDR3 is CASSRDRGYHEQFF. The CDR3 nucleotides are TGTGCCAGCAGCAGGGACAGGGGGTACCATGAGCAGTTCTTC.

The chain combines TRBV19 with TRBJ1-5, with TRBD1 as a possible D gene (6 bases). The CDR3 runs to 19 residues. The V end lost 0 bases, the J end lost 2 bases, and 20 bases lay between the germline ends. CDR1 is LNHDA, CDR2 SQIVND, per germline (reference sequence). The CDR3 reads CASSIDQGIIGKGNQPQHF. The DNA for the CDR3 is TGTGCCAGTAGTATAGACCAGGGGATAATAGGGAAGGGCAATCAGCCCCAGCATTTT. The full variable domain, rest sourced from reference TRBV19 and TRBJ1-5, is DGGITQSPKYLFRKEGQNVTLSCEQNLNHDAMYWYRQDPGQGLRLIYYSQIVNDFQKGDIAEGYSVSREKKESFPLTVTSAQKNPTAFYLCASSIDQGIIGKGNQPQHFGDGTRLSIL.

The rearrangement joins TRBV6-5 to TRBJ1-1; 11 bases line up with TRBD1. After removal of 4 bases from V and 3 bases from J, the junction contained 7 bases not matched to a gene. CDR1 and CDR2 from the germline V gene are MNHEY and SVGAGI. The CDR3 is 16 residues long. The CDR3 nucleotides are TGTGCCAGCAGTTCGGACAGGGGGCTTGCTGACACTGAAGCTTTCTTT. Its protein is CASSSDRGLADTEAFF.

The rearrangement links TRBV7-2 to TRBJ1-1; D call uncertain. The CDR3 contains 13 residues. V was pared by 1 base and J by 3 bases, with 6 bases between. Germline-derived CDR1 and CDR2 are SGHTA and FQGNSA. The CDR3 DNA reads as TGTGCCAGCAGCTTAGAGAGGCACACTGAAGCTTTCTTT. Its translation is CASSLERHTEAFF.

V gene TRBV10-3 combines with J gene TRBJ1-2, with TRBD1 as a possible D gene (5 bases). Trimming cost V 4 bases and J 1 base, with 7 bases left between them. CDR3 length equals 13 residues. Germline lookup yields CDR1 ENHRY and CDR2 SYGVKD. CDR3 in amino acids: CAISVDSNYGYTF. CDR3 bases: TGTGCCATCAGTGTCGACAGTAACTATGGCTACACCTTC.

V gene TRBV4-1 combines with J gene TRBJ2-1; 8 nucleotides line up with TRBD1. Unmatched junction bases numbered 7, after V lost 4 bases and J lost 8 bases. This CDR3 has 14 amino acids. CDR1 and CDR2 from the germline V gene are MGHRA and YSYEKL. The CDR3 region has the DNA TGCGCCAGCAGCCCCAGGACAGGGAACCATGAGCAGTTCTTC. This translates into CASSPRTGNHEQFF.

This clone has a handful of counts. The rearrangement links TRBV19 to TRBJ2-1; 9 bases agree with TRBD2. V shed 4 bases, J shed 9 bases, and the junction held 10 bases outside the gene matches. Germline V gene lookup returns CDR1 LNHDA and CDR2 SQIVND (reference sequence). This CDR3 spans 15 amino acids. CDR3 loop: CASSTLPAGGSEQFF. DNA of the CDR3: TGTGCCAGTAGTACCTTGCCAGCGGGGGGAAGTGAGCAGTTCTTC.

The chain combines TRBV5-1 with TRBJ1-1; D is uncertain. The V gene's germline CDR1 is SGHRS and CDR2 YFSETQ. The CDR3 sequence is 15 residues long. V lost 1 base, J lost 0 bases, and 10 bases lay in between. The CDR3, as DNA: TGCGCCAGCAGCTTGATGGGAGGCATGAACACTGAAGCTTTCTTT. Residues: CASSLMGGMNTEAFF.

This rearrangement joins TRBV3-1 (or the pseudogene TRBV3-2) to TRBJ2-3, with TRBD1 matching 7 bases. The V gene end was trimmed by 4 bases and the J gene end by 4 bases; junction bases not matched to a gene: 5. Germline V gene data show CDR1 as LGHDT and CDR2 as YNNKEL (reference sequence). The CDR3 runs to 14 residues. The chain's CDR3 is CASSLDRVADTQYF. The CDR3 DNA sequence: TGTGCCAGCAGCCTCGACAGGGTTGCAGATACGCAGTATTTT.

This clone showed up just a few times. This chain uses TRBV30 with TRBJ2-7, with unresolved D. V lost 0 bases and J lost 0, with 9 bases in between. Germline values: CDR1 GTSNPN, CDR2 SVGIG (reference sequence). The CDR3 extends over 14 amino acids. The CDR3 reads CAWSVGWGSYEQYF. DNA for the CDR3: TGTGCCTGGAGTGTCGGTTGGGGCTCCTACGAGCAGTACTTC.

The genes are TRBV14 and TRBJ1-1; D might be TRBD1 (6 bases). The CDR3 spans 12 residues. V gave up 1 base and J gave up 11 bases, with 11 bases separating them. Germline-derived CDR1 and CDR2 are SGHDN and FVKESK. In DNA form, the CDR3 reads TGTGCCAGCAGCCAAGGGGGGGCTGCGGCTTTCTTT. Protein product: CASSQGGAAAFF.

V and J are TRBV6-5 and TRBJ2-7; D might be TRBD2 (5 bases). This CDR3 is 13 amino acids long. CDR1 MNHEY and CDR2 SVGAGI come from the germline V gene. V was pared by 2 bases and J by 2 bases, with 7 bases between. The CDR3: CASSYRETYEQYF. In DNA, the CDR3 is TGTGCCAGCAGTTACCGGGAAACCTACGAGCAGTACTTC.

J is TRBJ2-7 and V is TRBV28; D is uncertain. Trimming pared 3 bases from V and 5 bases from J, leaving 14 bases between. The CDR3 loop spans 14 amino acids. Germline V gene data show CDR1 as MDHEN and CDR2 as SYDVKM. The chain's CDR3 is CASSFQASRNEQYF. The CDR3 DNA follows: TGTGCCAGCAGTTTCCAGGCTTCGCGTAACGAGCAGTACTTC. The full variable domain, its missing parts supplied by reference TRBV28 and TRBJ2-7, is DVKVTQSSRYLVKRTGEKVFLECVQDMDHENMFWYRQDPGLGLRLIYFSYDVKMKEKGDIPEGYSVSREKKERFSLILESASTNQTSMYLCASSFQASRNEQYFGPGTRLTVT.

Here the CDR3 reads CASSIEVGGLFF. Here the CDR3 DNA reads TGTGCCAGCAGCATCGAAGTGGGCGGACTGTTTTTT. The chain has TRBV6-6 and TRBJ1-4; D remains ambiguous. The CDR3 extends over 12 amino acids. Germline CDR1 reads MNHNY; CDR2 reads SVGAGI (reference sequence). Trimming left V 6 bases short and J 13 bases short, with 15 bases between.

The chain carries TRBV9 and TRBJ1-3; maybe TRBD1 (5 bases). Trimming cost V 4 bases and J 1 base, with 12 bases left between them. The CDR3 has 15 amino acids. In germline, CDR1 is SGDLS, CDR2 YYNGEE. The DNA for the CDR3 is TGTGCCAGCAGCCTAGAGTCAGGGTCTGGAAACACCATATATTTT. This translates into CASSLESGSGNTIYF.